These 30 T cell receptor beta chains were sequenced from one sample in a study of patients and donors after allogeneic stem cell transplantation. One entry per CDR3 protein results from TCRdb running MiXCR on the RT-PCR reads. The table includes some 230,000 distinct CDR3 sequences, over 12% detected once. The sequenced sample was blood, either unsorted or a sorted T cell fraction (not recorded which). These receptors were collected from a human donor who was either an allogeneic HSCT recipient or a stem cell or donor lymphocyte infusion donor (not recorded which). It is not recorded whose cells these are; they may come from a transplant donor.

CDR3 residues: CSARTADTIYF. The CDR3 nucleotides read TGCAGCGCTAGGACCGCGGACACCATATATTTT. The rearrangement uses TRBV29-1 and TRBJ1-3; D not resolved. The CDR3 spans 11 residues. V was clipped by 7 bases and J by 8 bases, with 12 bases between them. Germline lookup yields CDR1 SQVTM and CDR2 ANQGSEA.

The J gene is TRBJ1-2, the V gene TRBV6-1, with D uncertain. This CDR3 is built from 14 residues. Germline CDR1 is MNHNS and CDR2 is SASEGT. Trimming left V 3 bases short and J 4 bases short, with 12 bases between. CDR3 protein: CASSERAGRYGYTF. Written as DNA, the CDR3 is TGTGCCAGCAGTGAGCGGGCTGGGCGCTATGGCTACACCTTC.

The V and J genes are TRBV4-1 and TRBJ2-1; TRBD2 agrees at 7 bases. Germline V gene data show CDR1 as MGHRA and CDR2 as YSYEKL. The CDR3 has 18 amino acids. The V segment lost 3 bases and the J segment 3 bases; nucleotides outside the gene matches: 14. CDR3 coding DNA: TGCGCCAGCAGCCACTCCGGCCCCCGGGCTAGCGGCTACAATGAGCAGTTCTTC. This translates into CASSHSGPRASGYNEQFF.

This chain links TRBV15 with TRBJ2-1; possible D gene TRBD2, 5 bases. CDR3 length: 14 residues. The germline V gene encodes CDR1 LNHNV and CDR2 YYDKDF (reference sequence). Deletions cut 4 bases from V and 1 base from J, with 8 bases between. The CDR3 here is CATSTGESYNEQFF. The CDR3, as DNA: TGTGCCACCAGCACCGGGGAATCCTACAATGAGCAGTTCTTC.

V is TRBV6-5 and J is TRBJ2-6; D is possibly TRBD1 or TRBD2 (5 bases each). V dropped 2 bases and J dropped 2 bases, with 7 bases sitting between them. Germline loops: CDR1 MNHEY, CDR2 SVGAGI. The CDR3 length is 15 residues. This chain's CDR3 is CASSYGGAGANVLTF. The DNA for the CDR3 is TGTGCCAGCAGTTACGGGGGAGCTGGGGCCAACGTCCTGACTTTC.

This clonotype occurred a few times. The V and J genes are TRBV5-1 and TRBJ2-7; 7 positions agree with TRBD1. Germline V gene lookup returns CDR1 SGHRS and CDR2 YFSETQ. This CDR3 spans 15 amino acids. V shed 2 bases, J shed 2 bases, and the junction held 7 bases outside the gene matches. CDR3: CASSFNFGTAYEQYF. DNA for the CDR3: TGCGCCAGCAGCTTCAACTTTGGGACAGCCTACGAGCAGTACTTC. The full variable domain, with the rest looked up from reference TRBV5-1 and TRBJ2-7, is KAGVTQTPRYLIKTRGQQVTLSCSPISGHRSVSWYQQTPGQGLQFLFEYFSETQRNKGNFPGRFSGRQFSNSRSEMNVSTLELGDSALYLCASSFNFGTAYEQYFGPGTRLTVT.

This clonotype has a single count. This rearrangement joins TRBV10-3 to TRBJ2-1; TRBD2 agrees at 10 bases. V gave up 4 bases and J gave up 5 bases; unmatched junction bases: 5. The V gene's germline CDR1 is ENHRY and CDR2 SYGVKD. The CDR3 covers 15 residues. CDR3 protein: CAISGELAGNNEQFF. Here the CDR3 DNA reads TGTGCCATCAGTGGGGAACTAGCGGGGAACAATGAGCAGTTCTTC.

This clonotype has a handful of counts. This rearrangement joins TRBV5-1 to TRBJ2-3; 8 nucleotides match TRBD1. Germline V gene lookup returns CDR1 SGHRS and CDR2 YFSETQ. V was pared by 4 bases and J by 2 bases, with 12 bases of the junction left unmatched. The CDR3 covers 17 residues. The CDR3 DNA reads TGCGCCAGCAGCCCCGGCCGGGGGACAGGCTTCACAGATACGCAGTATTTT. It encodes CASSPGRGTGFTDTQYF.

This clonotype was counted many times. The chain couples TRBV4-3 to TRBJ2-1, with D perhaps matching TRBD2 (6 bases). The CDR3 consists of 13 residues. Germline values: CDR1 LGHNA, CDR2 YSLEER. With 1 base removed from V and 7 bases from J, the gap between germline ends came to 8 bases. The CDR3 protein is CASSQVGGNEQFF. In DNA, the CDR3 is TGCGCCAGCAGCCAAGTGGGGGGTAATGAGCAGTTCTTC.

The chain couples TRBV7-3 to TRBJ1-2; the D is unclear. This CDR3 has 14 residues. Germline V gene sequence: CDR1 SGHTA, CDR2 FQGTGA. V lost 4 bases and J 6 bases, leaving 15 bases between the germline ends. The CDR3 bases are TGTGCCAGCAGCTCGCAAGCGGCGCGTAATGGCTACACCTTC. This sequence encodes CASSSQAARNGYTF.

This sequence joins TRBV30 and TRBJ1-1; 7 bases agree with TRBD1. V shed 5 bases and J 5 bases; nucleotides not matched to a gene: 11. The V gene's germline CDR1 is GTSNPN and CDR2 SVGIG (reference sequence). The CDR3 contains 14 residues. The CDR3 DNA is TGTGCCTGGGGGAAGACAGGGAGGGGAACTGAAGCTTTCTTT. This sequence encodes CAWGKTGRGTEAFF.

The chain has TRBV27 and TRBJ2-7; D might be TRBD1 (6 bases). The germline V and J ends were trimmed by 6 bases and 0 bases, with 12 bases remaining between them. The CDR3 spans 14 residues. Germline V gene sequence: CDR1 MNHEY, CDR2 SMNVEV (reference sequence). CDR3 coding DNA: TGTGCCAGCAGACGGACAGAGAGCTCCTACGAGCAGTACTTC. Translated: CASRRTESSYEQYF.

The chain links TRBV11-2 to TRBJ2-3; D may be TRBD1 or TRBD2 (6 bases each). Trimming removed 3 bases at V and 4 bases at J, with 8 bases between. In germline, CDR1 is SGHAT, CDR2 FQNNGV. The CDR3 is 13 residues long. CDR3 region: CASSFRGADTQYF. Written as DNA, the CDR3 is TGTGCCAGCAGCTTTAGGGGGGCAGATACGCAGTATTTT.

Only a few counts were recorded for this clonotype. The J gene is TRBJ1-4, the V gene TRBV11-2; 7 bases line up with TRBD1. The germline gives CDR1 SGHAT, CDR2 FQNNGV. The CDR3 has 18 residues. V lost 2 bases and J lost 5; bases outside the gene matches: 14. CDR3 DNA sequence: TGTGCCAGCAGCTTAAAAGGGGCAGGAGTAGGGGGCAATGAAAAACTGTTTTTT. Encoded protein: CASSLKGAGVGGNEKLFF.

This clonotype was observed a handful of times. J is TRBJ2-6 and V is TRBV11-3, with D maybe TRBD2 (5 bases). The CDR3 runs 16 residues. Germline CDR1 and CDR2: SGHNT and YENEEA. Trimming shortened V by 4 bases and J by 2 bases, and 12 bases separated the two germline ends. CDR3 bases: TGTGCCAGCAGCTCCCCTTTCGGGGCTGGGGCCAACGTCCTGACTTTC. Protein sequence: CASSSPFGAGANVLTF.

This chain links TRBV7-9 with TRBJ2-7; 9 bases are a match to TRBD2. From germline, CDR1 is SEHNR and CDR2 FQNEAQ (reference sequence). Trimming took 5 bases from V and 7 from J; bases not matched to a gene: 9. The CDR3 totals 14 residues. CDR3 protein: CASSPVVAGDEQYF. The CDR3 bases are TGTGCCAGCAGCCCCGTGGTAGCGGGGGATGAGCAGTACTTC.

This clonotype turned up a few times. The chain is built from TRBV19 and TRBJ1-1, with TRBD1 matching 9 bases. Per germline, CDR1 LNHDA and CDR2 SQIVND (reference sequence). The length of the CDR3 is 16 residues. After removal of 6 bases from V and 7 bases from J, the junction contained 15 bases not matched to a gene. The CDR3 sequence: CASRTNHAGQGIEAFF. The CDR3 DNA follows: TGTGCCAGTAGAACAAACCACGCGGGACAGGGTATTGAAGCTTTCTTT.

This clonotype was seen repeatedly, ten times or more. V is TRBV6-2 or TRBV6-3 and J is TRBJ1-5; unclear D gene. The germline V and J ends were trimmed by 2 bases and 8 bases, with 13 bases remaining between them. The CDR3 is made up of 14 amino acids. CDR1 is MNHEY, CDR2 SVGEGT, per germline. CDR3 loop: CASSYLGRVEPQHF. The CDR3 DNA follows: TGTGCCAGCAGTTACCTCGGACGGGTGGAGCCCCAGCATTTT.

This clonotype was counted a few times. CDR3 sequence (DNA): TGTGCCAGCAGCCCATGGACGGAAGAGACCCAGTACTTC. Residues: CASSPWTEETQYF. V gene TRBV3-1 combines with J gene TRBJ2-5; D remains ambiguous. V was shortened by 4 bases and J by 3 bases, with 9 bases between the two germline ends. This CDR3 comprises 13 residues. CDR1 is LGHDT, CDR2 YNNKEL, per germline (reference sequence).

There are many counts of this clonotype. The DNA for the CDR3 is TGTGCCAGCAGTCAGAGGGAAAAGGCCCAGCCCCAGCATTTT. Amino acid sequence: CASSQREKAQPQHF. V and J are TRBV12-3 or TRBV12-4 and TRBJ1-5; D not resolved. This CDR3 is 14 amino acids long. The V end lost 5 bases, the J end lost 7 bases, and 15 bases lay between the germline ends.

This clonotype was detected a few times. CDR3 nucleotide sequence: TGCGCCAGCAGCTTAGAGGTCAGGCTAGCGGGGAGTGAGCAGTTCTTC. Encoded protein: CASSLEVRLAGSEQFF. The chain couples TRBV5-1 to TRBJ2-1; 9 bases align to TRBD2. The V segment lost 2 bases and the J segment 9 bases; nucleotides outside the gene matches: 12. CDR1 and CDR2 from the germline V gene are SGHRS and YFSETQ. This CDR3 is 16 amino acids long.

Ten or more counts support this clonotype. The chain links TRBV5-1 to TRBJ2-1; 9 bases fit TRBD2. Germline assignment: CDR1 SGHRS and CDR2 YFSETQ. Unmatched junction bases numbered 7, after V lost 0 bases and J lost 9 bases. This CDR3 contains 15 residues. The CDR3 protein is CASSLAAAGGAEQFF. CDR3 sequence (DNA): TGCGCCAGCAGCTTGGCAGCAGCGGGAGGAGCTGAGCAGTTCTTC.

The V gene is TRBV9, the J gene TRBJ2-2; D is unclear. Germline V gene sequence: CDR1 SGDLS, CDR2 YYNGEE. This CDR3 is built from 15 residues. Trimming took 4 bases from V and 5 from J, leaving 15 bases between them. CDR3 loop: CASSSLNRLTGELFF. CDR3 coding DNA: TGTGCCAGCAGCTCCCTCAATCGGTTGACCGGGGAGCTGTTTTTT.

V is TRBV6-2 or TRBV6-3 and J is TRBJ2-3; D remains ambiguous. The CDR3 covers 13 residues. Looked up from germline, CDR1 is MNHEY and CDR2 is SVGEGT. Trimming stripped 4 bases from V and 1 base from J, with 6 bases between. The CDR3 DNA follows: TGTGCCAGCAGTTTGACTCGCACAGATACGCAGTATTTT. It encodes CASSLTRTDTQYF.

This clonotype was seen at least ten times. The chain is built from TRBV7-6 and TRBJ1-2, with 10 nucleotides matching TRBD1. The CDR3 sequence is 14 residues long. V gave up 4 bases and J gave up 3 bases; unmatched junction bases: 2. Germline V gene lookup returns CDR1 SGHVS and CDR2 FNYEAQ. The CDR3 sequence: CASSSGTGDYGYTF. DNA for the CDR3: TGTGCCAGCAGCTCCGGGACAGGGGACTATGGCTACACCTTC.

This clonotype was found a few times. The V gene is TRBV19, the J gene TRBJ2-2; tentatively, D is TRBD2 (6 bases). V dropped 8 bases and J dropped 2 bases, with 15 bases sitting between them. This CDR3 has 15 amino acids. Germline-derived CDR1 and CDR2 are LNHDA and SQIVND (reference sequence). In DNA, the CDR3 is TGTGCCAGTGACCGAGTGGGGGGAAACACCGGGGAGCTGTTTTTT. Amino acid sequence: CASDRVGGNTGELFF.

This clonotype was observed many times. This sequence joins TRBV28 and TRBJ1-1; tentative D call: TRBD1 (6 bases). The CDR3 is 12 amino acids. The germline V gene has CDR1 MDHEN and CDR2 SYDVKM. V was shortened by 6 bases and J by 5 bases, with 10 bases between the two germline ends. In nucleotides, the CDR3 is TGTGCCAGCAGAACAGGGAGGACTGAAGCTTTCTTT. It yields the protein CASRTGRTEAFF.

This clonotype has a handful of counts. The chain combines TRBV7-6 with TRBJ2-5; TRBD2 matches 9 bases. Trimming cost V 5 bases and J 7 bases; bases outside gene matches: 14. The V gene's germline CDR1 is SGHVS and CDR2 FNYEAQ. The CDR3 is made up of 16 amino acids. The chain's CDR3 is CASSIYTSGHSTTQYF. The CDR3, as DNA: TGTGCCAGCAGCATATACACTAGCGGGCACTCGACGACCCAGTACTTC.

This clonotype was seen only a few times. The chain links TRBV9 to TRBJ2-7; 9 bases align to TRBD1. Germline V lookup: CDR1 SGDLS, CDR2 YYNGEE. The CDR3 runs to 14 residues. V lost 4 bases, J lost 4 bases, and 6 bases stayed unmatched. CDR3 DNA sequence: TGTGCCAGCAGCTGGACAGGGGATGGGTACGAGCAGTACTTC. As protein: CASSWTGDGYEQYF.

This clonotype has only a few counts. The rearrangement joins TRBV4-3 to TRBJ1-2; D is unclear. The CDR3 has 14 amino acids. Trimming took off 1 base at V and 5 bases at J, with 11 bases between the two ends. The germline V gene encodes CDR1 LGHNA and CDR2 YSLEER. The CDR3 sequence is CASSQAQAIYGYTF. For the CDR3, the DNA is TGCGCCAGCAGCCAAGCTCAGGCCATTTATGGCTACACCTTC.